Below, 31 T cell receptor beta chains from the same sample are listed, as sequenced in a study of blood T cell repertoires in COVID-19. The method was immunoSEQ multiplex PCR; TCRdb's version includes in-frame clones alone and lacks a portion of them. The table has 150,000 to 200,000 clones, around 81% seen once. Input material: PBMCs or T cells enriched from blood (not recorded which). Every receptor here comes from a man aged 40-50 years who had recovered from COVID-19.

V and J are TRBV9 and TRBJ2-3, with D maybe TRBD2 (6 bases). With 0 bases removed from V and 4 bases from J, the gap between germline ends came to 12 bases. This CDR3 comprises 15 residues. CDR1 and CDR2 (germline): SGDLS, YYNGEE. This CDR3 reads CASSVAASVPDTQYF. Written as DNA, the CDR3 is TGTGCCAGCAGCGTAGCGGCTAGCGTTCCAGATACGCAGTATTTT.

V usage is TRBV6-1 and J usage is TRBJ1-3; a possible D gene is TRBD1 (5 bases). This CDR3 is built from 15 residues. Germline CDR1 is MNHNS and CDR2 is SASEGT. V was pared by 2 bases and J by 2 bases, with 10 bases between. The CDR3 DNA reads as TGTGCCAGCAGTGAATATAGGGGTCCTGGAAACACCATATATTTT. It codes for CASSEYRGPGNTIYF.

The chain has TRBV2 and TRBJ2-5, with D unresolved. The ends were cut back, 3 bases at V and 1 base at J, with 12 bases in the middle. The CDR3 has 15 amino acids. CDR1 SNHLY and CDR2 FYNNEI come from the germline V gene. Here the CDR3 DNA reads TGTGCCAGCAGTGACCCCCGCAGGCTCCAAGAGACCCAGTACTTC. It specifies CASSDPRRLQETQYF.

CDR3 in DNA: TGCGCCAGCAGCTTGGGGGGCCGGGAGACCCAGTACTTC. Its translation is CASSLGGRETQYF. The chain links TRBV5-1 to TRBJ2-5, with D tentatively TRBD1 (5 bases). Germline CDR1 SGHRS, CDR2 YFSETQ. Trimming cost V 0 bases and J 5 bases, with 8 bases left between them. The CDR3 covers 13 residues.

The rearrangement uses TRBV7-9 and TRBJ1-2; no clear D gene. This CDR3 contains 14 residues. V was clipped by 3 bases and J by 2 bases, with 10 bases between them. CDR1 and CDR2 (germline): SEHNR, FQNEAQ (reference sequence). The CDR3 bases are TGTGCCAGCAGCTTCTCCAACAAGAACTATGGCTACACCTTC. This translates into CASSFSNKNYGYTF.

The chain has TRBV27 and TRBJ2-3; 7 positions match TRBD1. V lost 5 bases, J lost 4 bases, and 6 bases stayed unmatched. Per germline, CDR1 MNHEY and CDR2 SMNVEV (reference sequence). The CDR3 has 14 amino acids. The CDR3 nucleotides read TGTGCCAGCAGTAACGACAGGGTCCCAGATACGCAGTATTTT. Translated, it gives CASSNDRVPDTQYF.

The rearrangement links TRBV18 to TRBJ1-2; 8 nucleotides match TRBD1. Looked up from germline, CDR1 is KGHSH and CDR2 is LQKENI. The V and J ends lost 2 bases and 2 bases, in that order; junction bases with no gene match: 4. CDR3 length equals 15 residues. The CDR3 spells CASSPVRTGNYGYTF. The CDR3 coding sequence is TGTGCCAGCTCACCAGTTAGGACAGGGAACTATGGCTACACCTTC.

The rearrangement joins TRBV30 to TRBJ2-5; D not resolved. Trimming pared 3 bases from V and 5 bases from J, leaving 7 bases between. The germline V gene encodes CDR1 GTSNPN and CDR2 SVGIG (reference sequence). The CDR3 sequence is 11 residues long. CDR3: CAWSSSETQYF. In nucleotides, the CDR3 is TGTGCCTGGAGCAGTTCCGAGACCCAGTACTTC.

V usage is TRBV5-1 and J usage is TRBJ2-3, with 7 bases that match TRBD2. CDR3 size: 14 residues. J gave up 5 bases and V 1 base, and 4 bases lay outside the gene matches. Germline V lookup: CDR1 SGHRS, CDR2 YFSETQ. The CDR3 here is CASSLTAGKDTQYF. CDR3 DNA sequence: TGCGCCAGCAGCTTGACAGCGGGGAAAGATACGCAGTATTTT.

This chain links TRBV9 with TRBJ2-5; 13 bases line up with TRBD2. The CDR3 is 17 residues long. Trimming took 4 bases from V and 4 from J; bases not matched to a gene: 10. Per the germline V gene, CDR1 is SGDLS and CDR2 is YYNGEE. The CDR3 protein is CASSIGLAGDTGETQYF. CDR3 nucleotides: TGTGCCAGCAGCATAGGACTAGCGGGGGATACGGGAGAGACCCAGTACTTC.

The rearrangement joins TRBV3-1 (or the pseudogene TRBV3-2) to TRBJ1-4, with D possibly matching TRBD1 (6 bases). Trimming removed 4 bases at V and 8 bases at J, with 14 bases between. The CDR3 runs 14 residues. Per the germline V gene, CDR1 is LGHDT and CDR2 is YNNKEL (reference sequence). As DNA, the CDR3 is TGTGCCAGCAGCCGGGACACTTTGGCGGAAAAACTGTTTTTT. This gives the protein CASSRDTLAEKLFF.

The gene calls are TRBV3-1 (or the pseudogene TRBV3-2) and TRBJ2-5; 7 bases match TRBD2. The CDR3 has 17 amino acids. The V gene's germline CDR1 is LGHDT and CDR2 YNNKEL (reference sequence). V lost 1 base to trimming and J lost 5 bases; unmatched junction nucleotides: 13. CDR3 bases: TGTGCCAGCAGCCAAGTTGGCGGGGGAAAGGCCTATGAGACCCAGTACTTC. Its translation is CASSQVGGGKAYETQYF.

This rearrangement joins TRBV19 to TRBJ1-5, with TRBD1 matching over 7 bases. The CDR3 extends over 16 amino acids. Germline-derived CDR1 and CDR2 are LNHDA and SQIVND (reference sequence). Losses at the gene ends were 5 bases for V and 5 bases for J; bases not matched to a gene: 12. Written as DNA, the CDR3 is TGTGCCAGTAGTCCCGGGACAGCTTCACCTCATCAGCCCCAGCATTTT. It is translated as CASSPGTASPHQPQHF. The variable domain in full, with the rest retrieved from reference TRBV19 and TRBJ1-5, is DGGITQSPKYLFRKEGQNVTLSCEQNLNHDAMYWYRQDPGQGLRLIYYSQIVNDFQKGDIAEGYSVSREKKESFPLTVTSAQKNPTAFYLCASSPGTASPHQPQHFGDGTRLSIL.

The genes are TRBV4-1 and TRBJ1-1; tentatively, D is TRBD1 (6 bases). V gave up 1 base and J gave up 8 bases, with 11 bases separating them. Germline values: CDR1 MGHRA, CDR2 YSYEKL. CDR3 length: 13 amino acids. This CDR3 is CASSQVQGQEAFF. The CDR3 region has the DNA TGCGCCAGCAGCCAAGTTCAGGGGCAAGAAGCTTTCTTT.

The CDR3 nucleotides read TGCGCCAGCAGCCAAACACCGACATCCAACACCATATATTTT. It specifies CASSQTPTSNTIYF. The chain employs TRBV5-1 and TRBJ1-3, with D unresolved. Trimming removed 4 bases from V and 7 bases from J, with 15 bases in between. The CDR3 sequence is 14 residues long. CDR1 is SGHRS, CDR2 YFSETQ, per germline.

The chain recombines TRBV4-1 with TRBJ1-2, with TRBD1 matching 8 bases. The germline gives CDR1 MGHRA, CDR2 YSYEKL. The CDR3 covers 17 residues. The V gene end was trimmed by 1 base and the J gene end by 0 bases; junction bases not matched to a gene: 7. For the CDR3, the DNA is TGCGCCAGCAGCCAAGGGGACAGGTCTATAGCTAACTATGGCTACACCTTC. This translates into CASSQGDRSIANYGYTF.

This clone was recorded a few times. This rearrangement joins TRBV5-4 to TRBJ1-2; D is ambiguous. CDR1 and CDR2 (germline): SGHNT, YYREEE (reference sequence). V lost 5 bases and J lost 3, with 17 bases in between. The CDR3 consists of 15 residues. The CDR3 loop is CASSQDYSRDYGYTF. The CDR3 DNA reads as TGTGCCAGCAGTCAAGACTATTCCCGGGACTATGGCTACACCTTC.

The CDR3 is CASSVSRAGTGNTIYF. Written as DNA, the CDR3 is TGTGCCAGCTCCGTCAGTCGGGCAGGGACTGGAAACACCATATATTTT. The chain recombines TRBV18 with TRBJ1-3; D is perhaps TRBD1 (5 bases). V lost 6 bases to trimming and J lost 2 bases, with 17 bases between them. The CDR3 spans 16 residues. Germline values: CDR1 KGHSH, CDR2 LQKENI.

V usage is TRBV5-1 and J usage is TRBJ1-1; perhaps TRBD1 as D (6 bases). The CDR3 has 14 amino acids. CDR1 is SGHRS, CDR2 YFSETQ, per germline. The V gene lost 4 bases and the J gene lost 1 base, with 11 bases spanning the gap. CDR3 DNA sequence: TGCGCCAGCAGCCCAGGACAGAAGAACACTGAAGCTTTCTTT. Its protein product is CASSPGQKNTEAFF.

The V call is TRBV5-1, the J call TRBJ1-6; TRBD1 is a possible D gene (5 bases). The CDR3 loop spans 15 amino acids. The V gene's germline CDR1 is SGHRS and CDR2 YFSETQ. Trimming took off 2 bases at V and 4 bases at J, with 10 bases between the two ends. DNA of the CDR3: TGCGCCAGCAGCTTAACCGGGGGGTATAATTCACCCCTCCACTTT. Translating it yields CASSLTGGYNSPLHF. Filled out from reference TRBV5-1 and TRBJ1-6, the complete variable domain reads KAGVTQTPRYLIKTRGQQVTLSCSPISGHRSVSWYQQTPGQGLQFLFEYFSETQRNKGNFPGRFSGRQFSNSRSEMNVSTLELGDSALYLCASSLTGGYNSPLHFGNGTRLTVT.

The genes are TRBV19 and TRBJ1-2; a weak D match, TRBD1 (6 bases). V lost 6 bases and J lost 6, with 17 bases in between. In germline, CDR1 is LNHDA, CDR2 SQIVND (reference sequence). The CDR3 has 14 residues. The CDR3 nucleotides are TGTGCCAGTAGGCCGAGGGGGGGAGAAGATGGCTACACCTTC. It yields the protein CASRPRGGEDGYTF.

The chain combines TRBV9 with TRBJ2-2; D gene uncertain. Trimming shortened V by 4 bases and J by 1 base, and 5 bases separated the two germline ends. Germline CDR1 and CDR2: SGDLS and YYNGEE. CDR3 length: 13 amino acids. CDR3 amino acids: CASSRVNTGELFF. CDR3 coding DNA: TGTGCCAGCAGCCGTGTGAACACCGGGGAGCTGTTTTTT.

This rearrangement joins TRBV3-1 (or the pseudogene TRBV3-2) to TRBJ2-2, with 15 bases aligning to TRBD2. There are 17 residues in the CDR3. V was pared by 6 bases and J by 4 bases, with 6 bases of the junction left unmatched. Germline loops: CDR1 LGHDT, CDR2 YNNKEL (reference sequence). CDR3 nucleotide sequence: TGTGCCAGCAGACGAGGGACTAGCGGGGGGCCCACCGGGGAGCTGTTTTTT. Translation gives CASRRGTSGGPTGELFF.

The CDR3: CASRPYRDTGGEQFF. The CDR3 region has the DNA TGTGCCAGCAGGCCCTACCGGGACACCGGAGGTGAGCAGTTCTTC. V and J are TRBV27 and TRBJ2-1, with D possibly being TRBD1 (6 bases). The CDR3 has 15 residues. V gave up 6 bases and J gave up 9 bases, with 21 bases separating them. Germline V gene lookup returns CDR1 MNHEY and CDR2 SMNVEV (reference sequence).

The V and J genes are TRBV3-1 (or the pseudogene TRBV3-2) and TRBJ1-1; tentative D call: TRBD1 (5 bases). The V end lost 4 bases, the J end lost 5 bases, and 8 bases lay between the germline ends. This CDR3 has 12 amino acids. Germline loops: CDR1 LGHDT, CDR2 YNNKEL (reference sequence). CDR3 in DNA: TGTGCCAGCAGCCGGGGGAGGACTGAAGCTTTCTTT. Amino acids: CASSRGRTEAFF.

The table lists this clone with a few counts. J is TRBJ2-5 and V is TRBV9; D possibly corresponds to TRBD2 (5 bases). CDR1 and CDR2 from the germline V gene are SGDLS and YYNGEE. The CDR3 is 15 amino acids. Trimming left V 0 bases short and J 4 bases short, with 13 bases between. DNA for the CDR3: TGTGCCAGCAGCGTAGCGGGGTCTATTGGAGAGACCCAGTACTTC. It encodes CASSVAGSIGETQYF. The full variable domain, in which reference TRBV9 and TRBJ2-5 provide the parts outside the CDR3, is DSGVTQTPKHLITATGQRVTLRCSPRSGDLSVYWYQQSLDQGLQFLIQYYNGEERAKGNILERFSAQQFPDLHSELNLSSLELGDSALYFCASSVAGSIGETQYFGPGTRLLVL.

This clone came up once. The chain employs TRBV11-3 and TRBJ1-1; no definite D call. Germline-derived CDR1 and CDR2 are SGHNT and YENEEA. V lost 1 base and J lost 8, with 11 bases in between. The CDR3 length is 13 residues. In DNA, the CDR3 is TGTGCCAGCAGCTTAGCGGCCGGCGGCGAAGCTTTCTTT. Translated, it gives CASSLAAGGEAFF.

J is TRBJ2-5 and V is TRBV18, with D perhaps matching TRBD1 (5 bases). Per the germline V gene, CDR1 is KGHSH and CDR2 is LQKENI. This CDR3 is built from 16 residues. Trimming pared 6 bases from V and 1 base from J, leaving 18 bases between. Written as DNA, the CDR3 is TGTGCCAGCTCGCTCCTCGACAGTCTTTCCCAAGAGACCCAGTACTTC. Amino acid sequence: CASSLLDSLSQETQYF.

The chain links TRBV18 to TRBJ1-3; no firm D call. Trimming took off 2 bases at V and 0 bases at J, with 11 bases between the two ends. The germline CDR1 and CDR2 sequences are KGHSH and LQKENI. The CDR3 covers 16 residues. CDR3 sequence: CASSPNEGLSGNTIYF. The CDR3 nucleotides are TGTGCCAGCTCACCAAATGAGGGCCTCTCTGGAAACACCATATATTTT.

CDR3: CASSDLAGGMDIQYF. Written as DNA, the CDR3 is TGTGCCAGCAGTGATCTAGCGGGGGGTATGGACATTCAGTACTTC. The V gene is TRBV6-1, the J gene TRBJ2-4, with 11 bases matching TRBD2. The V segment lost 3 bases and the J segment 8 bases; nucleotides outside the gene matches: 6. Germline V gives CDR1 MNHNS, CDR2 SASEGT. This CDR3 is built from 15 residues.

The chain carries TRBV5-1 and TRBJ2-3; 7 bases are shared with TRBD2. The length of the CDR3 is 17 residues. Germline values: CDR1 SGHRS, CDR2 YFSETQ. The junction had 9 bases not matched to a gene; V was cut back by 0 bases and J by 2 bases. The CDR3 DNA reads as TGCGCCAGCAGCTTGGGGGGCGGGGGACCCACCACAGATACGCAGTATTTT. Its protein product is CASSLGGGGPTTDTQYF.